The following is a T cell receptor beta chain sequence with its context. Assay: immunoSEQ multiplex PCR; the TCRdb copy retains only in-frame clones and omits some. The top ten clones hold roughly 12% of a sample with about 33,000 clones, 74% of them seen once. Prior autoimmune disease or systemic immunosuppression barred patients. This specimen comes from a study of OX40 agonist ivuxolimab in advanced cancers. CDR1 is KGHSH, CDR2 LQKENI, per germline. CDR3 length equals 13 residues. The ends were cut back, 2 bases at V and 5 bases at J, with 8 bases in the middle. The rearrangement links TRBV18 to TRBJ2-3; D remains ambiguous. The sequence was obtained from an adult with an advanced solid tumor such as melanoma, head and neck, liver or kidney cancer. The sample in question was CD4+ or CD8+ T cells sorted from blood, obtained in a trial of the OX40 agonist ivuxolimab. CDR3 nucleotide sequence: TGTGCCAGCTCACCAGGGGTTCAAGATACGCAGTATTTT. Protein sequence: CASSPGVQDTQYF. Filled out from reference TRBV18 and TRBJ2-3, the complete variable domain reads NAGVMQNPRHLVRRRGQEARLRCSPMKGHSHVYWYRQLPEEGLKFMVYLQKENIIDESGMPKERFSAEFPKEGPSILRIQQVVRGDSAAYFCASSPGVQDTQYFGPGTRLTVL.